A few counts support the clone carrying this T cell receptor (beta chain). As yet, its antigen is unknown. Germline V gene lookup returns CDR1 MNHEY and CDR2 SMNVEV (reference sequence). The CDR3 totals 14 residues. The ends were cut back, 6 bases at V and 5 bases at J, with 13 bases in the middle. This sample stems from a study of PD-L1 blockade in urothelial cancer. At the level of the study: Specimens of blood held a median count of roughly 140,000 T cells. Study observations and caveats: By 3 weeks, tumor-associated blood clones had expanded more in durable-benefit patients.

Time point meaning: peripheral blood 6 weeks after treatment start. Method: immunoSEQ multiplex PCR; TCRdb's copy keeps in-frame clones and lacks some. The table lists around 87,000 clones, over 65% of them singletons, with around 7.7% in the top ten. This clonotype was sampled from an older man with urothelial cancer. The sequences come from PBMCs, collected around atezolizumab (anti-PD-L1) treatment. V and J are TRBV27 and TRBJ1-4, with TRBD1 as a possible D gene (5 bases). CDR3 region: CASRPGGRNEKLFF. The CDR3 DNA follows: TGTGCCAGCAGACCGGGGGGACGGAATGAAAAACTGTTTTTT. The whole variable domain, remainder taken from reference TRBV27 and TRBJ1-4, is EAQVTQNPRYLITVTGKKLTVTCSQNMNHEYMSWYRQDPGLGLRQIYYSMNVEVTDKGDVPEGYKVSRKEKRNFPLILESPSPNQTSLYFCASRPGGRNEKLFFGSGTQLSVL.